The rows below give T cell receptor beta chains drawn from one sample of a study of CD8 T cells in ankylosing spondylitis. TCRdb re-analysed the 5' RACE reads in MiXCR, keeping a single row per CDR3 protein. The repertoire holds roughly 350,000 distinct CDR3 sequences, less than 10% seen once, with about 14% in the top ten. Material for sequencing was blood, either unsorted or a sorted T cell fraction (not recorded which). These receptors originate from a male donor with ankylosing spondylitis. CDR3s include the opening cysteine and the closing phenylalanine or tryptophan. The order of the fields is clone size, J gene, D gene, V gene, CDR3 DNA, CDR3 protein. The D gene is left open where the match is weak. Only part of the rows carry a size: once, few, many, or a class if the clone is expanded.

>NA|TRBJ1-1|NA|TRBV2
TGTGCCAGCAGTGATCGGGGATATAACACTGAAGCTTTCTTT
CASSDRGYNTEAFF
>many|TRBJ1-2|NA|TRBV7-2
TGTGCCAGCAGCTTATCGGGGGATGGCTACACCTTC
CASSLSGDGYTF
>NA|TRBJ2-1|NA|TRBV24-1
TGTGCCACCAGTGATTCCCAAATGAGGCCTGGGATGTATGAGCAGTTCTTC
CATSDSQMRPGMYEQFF
>few|TRBJ2-1|NA|TRBV29-1
TGCAGCGTTGGTCGGGTCGCTGGGACCTACAATGAGCAGTTCTTC
CSVGRVAGTYNEQFF
>NA|TRBJ2-1|NA|TRBV6-2/TRBV6-3
TGTGCCACCACTACCCCCACCTGGAGCGGCCTCTTGTCCTACAATGAGCAGTTCTTC
CATTTPTWSGLLSYNEQFF
>NA|TRBJ1-2|TRBD1|TRBV29-1
TGCAGCGTTGAAGATTGGGGGCGACAGGGGGCGGGCGGCTACACCTTC
CSVEDWGRQGAGGYTF
>NA|TRBJ2-2|TRBD1|TRBV7-2
TGTGCCAGCAGCTTAGGACTGACAGGGCTTACCGGGGAGCTGTTTTTT
CASSLGLTGLTGELFF
>many|TRBJ2-2|TRBD2|TRBV29-1
TGCAGCGTTGGGGGGGGATCCACCGGGGAGCTGTTTTTT
CSVGGGSTGELFF
>few|TRBJ2-4|TRBD1|TRBV28
TGTGCCAGCAGTTCAGGGGGCCCTTTTGCCAAAAACATTCAGTACTTC
CASSSGGPFAKNIQYF
>NA|TRBJ2-5|TRBD2|TRBV6-1
TGTGCCAGCAGTGGAGCGGGGGGCCCACAAGAGACCCAGTACTTC
CASSGAGGPQETQYF
>NA|TRBJ1-2|TRBD1|TRBV5-1
TGCGCCAGCACACCGACCATACAGGGGAACTATGGCTACACCTTC
CASTPTIQGNYGYTF